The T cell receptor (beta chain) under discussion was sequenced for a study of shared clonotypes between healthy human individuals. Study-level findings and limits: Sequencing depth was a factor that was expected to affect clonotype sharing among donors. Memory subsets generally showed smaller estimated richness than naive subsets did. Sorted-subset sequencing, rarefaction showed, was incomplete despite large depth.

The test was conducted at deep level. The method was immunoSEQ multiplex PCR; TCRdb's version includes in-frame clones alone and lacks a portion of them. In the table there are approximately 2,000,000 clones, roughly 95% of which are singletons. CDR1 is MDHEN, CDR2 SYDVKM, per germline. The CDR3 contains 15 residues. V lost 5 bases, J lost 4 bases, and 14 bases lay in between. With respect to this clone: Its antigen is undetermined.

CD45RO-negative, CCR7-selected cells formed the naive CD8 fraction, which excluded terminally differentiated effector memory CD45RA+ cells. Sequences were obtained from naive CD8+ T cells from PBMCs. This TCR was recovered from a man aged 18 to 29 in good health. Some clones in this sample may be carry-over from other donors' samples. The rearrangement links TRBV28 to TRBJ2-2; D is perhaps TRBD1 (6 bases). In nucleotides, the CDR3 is TGTGCCAGCAGTACAGGGAGCCGGGCCACCGGGGAGCTGTTTTTT. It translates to CASSTGSRATGELFF. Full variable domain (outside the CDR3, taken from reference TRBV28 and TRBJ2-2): DVKVTQSSRYLVKRTGEKVFLECVQDMDHENMFWYRQDPGLGLRLIYFSYDVKMKEKGDIPEGYSVSREKKERFSLILESASTNQTSMYLCASSTGSRATGELFFGEGSRLTVL.